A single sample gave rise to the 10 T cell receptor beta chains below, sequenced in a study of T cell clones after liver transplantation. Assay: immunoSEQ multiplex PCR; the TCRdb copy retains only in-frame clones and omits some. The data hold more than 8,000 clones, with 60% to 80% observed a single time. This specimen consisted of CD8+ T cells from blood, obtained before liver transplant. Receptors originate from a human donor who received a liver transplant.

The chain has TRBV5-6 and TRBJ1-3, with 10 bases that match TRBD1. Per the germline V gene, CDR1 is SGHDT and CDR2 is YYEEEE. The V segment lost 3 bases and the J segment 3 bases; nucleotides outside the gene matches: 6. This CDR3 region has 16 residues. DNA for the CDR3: TGTGCCAGCAGCTGGGAGACAGGGGGCCATGGAAACACCATATATTTT. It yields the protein CASSWETGGHGNTIYF.

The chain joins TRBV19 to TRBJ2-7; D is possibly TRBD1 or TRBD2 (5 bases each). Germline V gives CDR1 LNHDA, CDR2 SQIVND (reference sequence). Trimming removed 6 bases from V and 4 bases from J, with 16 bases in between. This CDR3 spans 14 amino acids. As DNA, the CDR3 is TGTGCCAGTAGCCGGGACCGACGAGAATACGAGCAGTACTTC. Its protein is CASSRDRREYEQYF.

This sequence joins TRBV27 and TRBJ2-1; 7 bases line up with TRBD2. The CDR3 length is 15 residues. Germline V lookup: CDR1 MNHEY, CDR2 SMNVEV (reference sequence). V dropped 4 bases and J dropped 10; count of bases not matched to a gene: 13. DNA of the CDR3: TGTGCCAGCAGTTCCCCTTGGGGGAGGGATAACGAGCAGTTCTTC. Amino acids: CASSSPWGRDNEQFF.

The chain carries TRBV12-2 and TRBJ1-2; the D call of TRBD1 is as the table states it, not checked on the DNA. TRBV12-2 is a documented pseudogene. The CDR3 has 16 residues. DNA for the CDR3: TGTGCAAGTCGCCCCTCTCGTGGGCAGTTGAACTATGGCTACACCTTC. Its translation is CASRPSRGQLNYGYTF.

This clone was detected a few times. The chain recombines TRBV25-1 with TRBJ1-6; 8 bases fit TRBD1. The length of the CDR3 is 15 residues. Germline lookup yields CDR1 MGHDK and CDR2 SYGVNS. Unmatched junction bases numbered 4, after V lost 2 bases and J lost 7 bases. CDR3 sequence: CASSEGDRGNSPLHF. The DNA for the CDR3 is TGTGCCAGCAGTGAAGGCGACAGGGGCAATTCACCCCTCCACTTT. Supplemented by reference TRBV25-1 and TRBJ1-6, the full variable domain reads EADIYQTPRYLVIGTGKKITLECSQTMGHDKMYWYQQDPGMELHLIHYSYGVNSTEKGDLSSESTVSRIRTEHFPLTLESARPSHTSQYLCASSEGDRGNSPLHFGNGTRLTVT.

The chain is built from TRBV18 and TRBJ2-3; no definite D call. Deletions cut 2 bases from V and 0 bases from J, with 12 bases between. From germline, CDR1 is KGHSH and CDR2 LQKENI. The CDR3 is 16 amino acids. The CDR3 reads CASSPRTGPSTDTQYF. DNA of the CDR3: TGTGCCAGCTCACCAAGGACCGGTCCTAGCACAGATACGCAGTATTTT.

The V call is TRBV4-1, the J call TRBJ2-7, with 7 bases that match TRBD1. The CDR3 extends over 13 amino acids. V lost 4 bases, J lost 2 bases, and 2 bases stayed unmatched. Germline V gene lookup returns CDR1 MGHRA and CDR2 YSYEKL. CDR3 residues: CASSRDRAYEQYF. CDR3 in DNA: TGCGCCAGCAGCCGGGACAGAGCCTACGAGCAGTACTTC.

The CDR3 loop is CASSPVGGAGYEQYF. DNA for the CDR3: TGTGCCAGCAGTCCAGTTGGGGGGGCTGGGTACGAGCAGTACTTC. This chain connects TRBV28 to TRBJ2-7; possible D gene TRBD2, 7 bases. Per germline, CDR1 MDHEN and CDR2 SYDVKM. V lost 5 bases and J 4 bases, leaving 18 bases between the germline ends. The CDR3 length is 15 residues.

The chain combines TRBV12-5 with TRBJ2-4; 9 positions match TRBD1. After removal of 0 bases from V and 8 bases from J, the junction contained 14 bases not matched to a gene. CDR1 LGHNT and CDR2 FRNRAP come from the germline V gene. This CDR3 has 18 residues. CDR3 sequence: CASGLVRSTGDRDYIQYF. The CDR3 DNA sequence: TGTGCTAGTGGTTTGGTACGAAGCACAGGGGACAGGGACTACATTCAGTACTTC.

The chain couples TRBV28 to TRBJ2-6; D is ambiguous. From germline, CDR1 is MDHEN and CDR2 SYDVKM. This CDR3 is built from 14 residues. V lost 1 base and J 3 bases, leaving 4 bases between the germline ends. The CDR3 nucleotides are TGTGCCAGCAGTTTATTCGTTGGGGCCAACGTCCTGACTTTC. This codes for CASSLFVGANVLTF.